Here is one TCR beta chain with its context. Extraction and reverse transcription of RNA yielded cDNA as the sequencing template. Here immunoSEQ multiplex PCR was the method, and the copy in TCRdb shows in-frame clones only, minus some. Of around 61,000 clones in the sample, approximately 45% were seen once. The data were taken from a study of CD8+ T cells in alopecia areata. Deletions cut 5 bases from V and 1 base from J, with 16 bases between. CDR1 MNHEY and CDR2 SMNVEV come from the germline V gene (reference sequence). The CDR3 covers 16 residues. The clonotype was recovered from a human donor with alopecia areata. The sequencing used CD8+ T cells sorted from blood, collected at week 0. The rearrangement uses TRBV27 and TRBJ2-3, with D unclear. The CDR3 here is CASSALSFSGTDTQYF. The CDR3 nucleotides read TGTGCCAGCAGTGCCCTTTCCTTCTCTGGCACAGATACGCAGTATTTT.